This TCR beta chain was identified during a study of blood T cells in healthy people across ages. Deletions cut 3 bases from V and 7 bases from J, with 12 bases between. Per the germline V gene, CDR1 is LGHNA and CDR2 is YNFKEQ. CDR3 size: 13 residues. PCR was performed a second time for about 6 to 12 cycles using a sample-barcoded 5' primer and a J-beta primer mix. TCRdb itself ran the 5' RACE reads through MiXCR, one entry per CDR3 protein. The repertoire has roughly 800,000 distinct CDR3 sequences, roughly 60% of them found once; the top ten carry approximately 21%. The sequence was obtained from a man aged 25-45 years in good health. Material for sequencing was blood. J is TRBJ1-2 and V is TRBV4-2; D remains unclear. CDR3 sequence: CASSQSWVFGYTF. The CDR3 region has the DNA TGTGCCAGCAGCCAGTCGTGGGTTTTTGGCTACACCTTC.